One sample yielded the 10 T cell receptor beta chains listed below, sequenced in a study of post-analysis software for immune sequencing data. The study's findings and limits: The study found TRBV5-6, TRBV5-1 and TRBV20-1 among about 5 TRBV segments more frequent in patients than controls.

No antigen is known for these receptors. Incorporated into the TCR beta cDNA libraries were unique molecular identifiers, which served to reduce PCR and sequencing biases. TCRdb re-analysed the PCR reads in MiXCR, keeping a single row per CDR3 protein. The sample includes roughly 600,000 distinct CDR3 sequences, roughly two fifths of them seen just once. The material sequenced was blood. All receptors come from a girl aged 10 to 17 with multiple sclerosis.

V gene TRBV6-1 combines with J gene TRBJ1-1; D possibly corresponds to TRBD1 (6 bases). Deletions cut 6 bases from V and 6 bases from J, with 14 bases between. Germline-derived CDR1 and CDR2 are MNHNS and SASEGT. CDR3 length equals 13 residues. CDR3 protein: CASRPGHVPEAFF. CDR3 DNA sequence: TGTGCCAGCAGGCCGGGACATGTCCCTGAAGCTTTCTTT.

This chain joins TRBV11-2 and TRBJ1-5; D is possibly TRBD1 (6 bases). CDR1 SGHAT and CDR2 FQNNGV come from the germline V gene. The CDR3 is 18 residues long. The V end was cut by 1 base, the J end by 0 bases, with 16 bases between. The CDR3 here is CASSLGSGEGYSNQPQHF. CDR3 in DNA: TGTGCCAGCAGCTTAGGCTCAGGGGAGGGCTATAGCAATCAGCCCCAGCATTTT. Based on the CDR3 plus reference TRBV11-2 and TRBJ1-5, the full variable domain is EAGVAQSPRYKIIEKRQSVAFWCNPISGHATLYWYQQILGQGPKLLIQFQNNGVVDDSQLPKDRFSAERLKGVDSTLKIQPAKLEDSAVYLCASSLGSGEGYSNQPQHFGDGTRLSIL.

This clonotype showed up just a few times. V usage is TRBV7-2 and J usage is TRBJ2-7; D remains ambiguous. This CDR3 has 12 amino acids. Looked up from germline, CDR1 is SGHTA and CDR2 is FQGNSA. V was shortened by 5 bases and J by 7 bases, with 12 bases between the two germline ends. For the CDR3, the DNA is TGTGCCAGCAGCCCCCACCCCTGGGAGCAGTACTTC. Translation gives CASSPHPWEQYF.

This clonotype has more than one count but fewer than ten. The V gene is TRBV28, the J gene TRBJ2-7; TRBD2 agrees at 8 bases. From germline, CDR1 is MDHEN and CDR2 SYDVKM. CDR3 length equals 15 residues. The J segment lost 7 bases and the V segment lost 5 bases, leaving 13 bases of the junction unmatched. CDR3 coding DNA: TGTGCCAGCAGTGTGAGCGGGAGCTTTTCGGAAGAGCAGTACTTC. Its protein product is CASSVSGSFSEEQYF. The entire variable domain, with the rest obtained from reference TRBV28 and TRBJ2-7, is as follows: DVKVTQSSRYLVKRTGEKVFLECVQDMDHENMFWYRQDPGLGLRLIYFSYDVKMKEKGDIPEGYSVSREKKERFSLILESASTNQTSMYLCASSVSGSFSEEQYFGPGTRLTVT.

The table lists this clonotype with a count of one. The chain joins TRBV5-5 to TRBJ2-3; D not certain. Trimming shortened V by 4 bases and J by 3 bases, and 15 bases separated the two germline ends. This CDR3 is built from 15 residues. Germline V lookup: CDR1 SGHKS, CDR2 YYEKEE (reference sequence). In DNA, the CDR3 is TGTGCCAGCAGCGTTCCTAGTCAGGCTACAGATACGCAGTATTTT. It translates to CASSVPSQATDTQYF.

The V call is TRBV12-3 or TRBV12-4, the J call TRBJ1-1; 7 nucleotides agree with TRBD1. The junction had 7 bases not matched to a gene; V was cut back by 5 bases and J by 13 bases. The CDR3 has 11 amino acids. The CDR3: CASSRTGLVFF. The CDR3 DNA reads TGTGCCAGCAGTCGGACAGGCTTGGTTTTCTTT.

CDR3 residues: CASTEDRQIYEQYF. CDR3 nucleotide sequence: TGTGCCAGCACCGAGGACAGACAAATTTACGAGCAGTACTTC. V is TRBV5-6 and J is TRBJ2-7, with TRBD1 as a possible D gene (6 bases). Germline V gene lookup returns CDR1 SGHDT and CDR2 YYEEEE. The CDR3 sequence is 14 residues long. Trimming shortened V by 6 bases and J by 4 bases, and 17 bases separated the two germline ends.

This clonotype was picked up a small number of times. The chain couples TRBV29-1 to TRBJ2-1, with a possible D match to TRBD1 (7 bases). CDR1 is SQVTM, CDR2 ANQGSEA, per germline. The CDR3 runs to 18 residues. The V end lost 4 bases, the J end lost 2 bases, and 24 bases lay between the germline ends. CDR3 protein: CSVVGRGSWRGTYNEQFF. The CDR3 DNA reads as TGCAGCGTTGTAGGCAGGGGGTCGTGGCGGGGAACCTACAATGAGCAGTTCTTC.

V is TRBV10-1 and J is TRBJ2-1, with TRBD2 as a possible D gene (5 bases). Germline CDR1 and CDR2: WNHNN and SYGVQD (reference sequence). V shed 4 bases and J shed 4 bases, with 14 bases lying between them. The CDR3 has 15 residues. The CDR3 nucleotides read TGCGCCAGCAGTGGCGGAGGTCTGGGATACAATGAGCAGTTCTTC. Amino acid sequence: CASSGGGLGYNEQFF.

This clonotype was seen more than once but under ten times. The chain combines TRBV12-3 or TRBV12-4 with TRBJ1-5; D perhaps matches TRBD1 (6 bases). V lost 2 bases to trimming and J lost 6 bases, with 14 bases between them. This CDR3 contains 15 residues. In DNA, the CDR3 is TGTGCCAGCAGTTTATCGGGGGGGCCGGGTCAGCCCCAGCATTTT. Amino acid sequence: CASSLSGGPGQPQHF.